This section outlines one T cell receptor beta chain sequence together with its context. The antigen is unknown. Germline V gene data show CDR1 as SGDLS and CDR2 as YYNGEE. After removal of 0 bases from V and 8 bases from J, the junction contained 4 bases not matched to a gene. The CDR3 runs to 14 residues. This entry belongs to a study of cytomegalovirus exposure and HLA in healthy donors. Study-level background: HLA-typed donors contributed some 77 million unique TCRs, which were held in an early data release.

Study-wide results and limits: According to reports, the classifier identified cytomegalovirus status with high specificity and sensitivity. A later analysis reportedly found fewer N-insertions in an Asian-associated ancestry cluster than the approximately 730-donor mean.

PCR was performed using 60 Vbeta and 13 Jbeta primers. Clones were sequenced by immunoSEQ multiplex PCR, and TCRdb holds only the in-frame ones, with some missing. Among fewer than 350,000 clones listed, about 90% were seen once. The chain combines TRBV9 with TRBJ2-1, with 8 nucleotides matching TRBD2. Input material: PBMCs. This clonotype originated in a woman aged 18-29 years in good health and CMV-seronegative. The CDR3 loop reads CASSVGSGGDEQFF. DNA of the CDR3: TGTGCCAGCAGCGTAGGGAGCGGGGGCGATGAGCAGTTCTTC.